What follows describes a single TCR beta chain. Its matching antigen is unknown. Losses at the gene ends were 5 bases for V and 1 base for J; bases not matched to a gene: 6. CDR1 and CDR2 from the germline V gene are GTSNPN and SVGIG (reference sequence). The CDR3 loop spans 14 amino acids. This PCR relied on a set of 60 Vbeta primers and 13 Jbeta primers. How the authors handled the data: A later analysis counted about 80 million unique TCR beta chains, roughly 11 million shared. Repertoires were generated with immunoSEQ multiplex PCR, while TCRdb's copy carries only in-frame clones and drops some. V, J and clone size reflect that table, while D and trimming were determined from the DNA. The sample has over 150,000 clones, 85% seen once. These data belong to a study of cytomegalovirus exposure and HLA in healthy donors. Background on the study: Approximately 85 million unique TCRs from HLA-typed donors made up an early data release. Study findings and constraints: A later analysis found TCR association rates differed by HLA locus, highest for DRB1 and lowest for HLA-C. Previous analysis showed most TCR beta V segments were productive about 87% or about 30% of the time.

The specimen was PBMCs. The V gene is TRBV30, the J gene TRBJ2-7, with 9 bases that match TRBD1. The sequence derives from a boy aged 2 to 10 in good health and CMV-seronegative. The CDR3 sequence is CAWGAGTGSYEQYF. CDR3 nucleotide sequence: TGTGCCTGGGGGGCCGGGACAGGGTCCTACGAGCAGTACTTC.